This TCR beta chain was recorded in a study of cytomegalovirus exposure and HLA in healthy donors. As to this clone: The antigen is not known.

The CDR3 spans 15 residues. J lost 0 bases, V lost 3 bases, and 6 bases had no gene match. Germline V lookup: CDR1 SGDLS, CDR2 YYNGEE. Notes on the study in general: It is likely that the observed cluster of highly shared sequence variants was a sequencing artifact. About 87% or about 30% of the time was how often most TCR beta V segments were productive, according to an earlier analysis.

13 Jbeta primers and 60 Vbeta primers were used for the PCR. TCRdb's table, derived via immunoSEQ multiplex PCR, lists solely in-frame clones and lacks some. This table holds approximately 140,000 clones. The clonotype originates from a woman aged 45-65 years in good health and CMV-seronegative. The chain recombines TRBV9 with TRBJ2-7; TRBD1 matches at 7 bases. Source material: PBMCs. CDR3 sequence (DNA): TGTGCCAGCAGCGAAGGGGGCCTGGCCTCCTACGAGCAGTACTTC. Amino acid sequence: CASSEGGLASYEQYF.